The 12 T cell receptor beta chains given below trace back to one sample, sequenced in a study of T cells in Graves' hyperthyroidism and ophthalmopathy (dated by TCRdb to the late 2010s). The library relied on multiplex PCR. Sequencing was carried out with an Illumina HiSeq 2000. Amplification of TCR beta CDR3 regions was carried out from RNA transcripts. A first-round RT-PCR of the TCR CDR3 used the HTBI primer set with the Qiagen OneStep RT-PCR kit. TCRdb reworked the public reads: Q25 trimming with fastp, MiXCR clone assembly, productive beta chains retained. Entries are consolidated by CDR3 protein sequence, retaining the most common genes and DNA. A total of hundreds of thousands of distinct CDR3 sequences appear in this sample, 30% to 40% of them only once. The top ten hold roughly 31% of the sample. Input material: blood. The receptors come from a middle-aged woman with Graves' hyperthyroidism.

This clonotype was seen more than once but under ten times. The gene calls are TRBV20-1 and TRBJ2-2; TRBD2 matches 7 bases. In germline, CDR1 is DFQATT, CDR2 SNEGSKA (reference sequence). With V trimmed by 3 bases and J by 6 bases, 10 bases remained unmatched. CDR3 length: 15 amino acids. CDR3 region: CSARSSGAYAGELFF. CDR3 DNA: TGCAGTGCTAGGTCAAGCGGGGCGTATGCCGGGGAGCTGTTTTTT.

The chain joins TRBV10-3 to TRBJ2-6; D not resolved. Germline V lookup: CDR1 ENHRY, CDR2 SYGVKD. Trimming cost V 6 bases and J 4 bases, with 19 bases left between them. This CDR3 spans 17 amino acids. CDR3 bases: TGTGCCATCAGGGCCCCAGTAGGTGGTTCCGGGGCCAACGTCCTGACTTTC. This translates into CAIRAPVGGSGANVLTF.

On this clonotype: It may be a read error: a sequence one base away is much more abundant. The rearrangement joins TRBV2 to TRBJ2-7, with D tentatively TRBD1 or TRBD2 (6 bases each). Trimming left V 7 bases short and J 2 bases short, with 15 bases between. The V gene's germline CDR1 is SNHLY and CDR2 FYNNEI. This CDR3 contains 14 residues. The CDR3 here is CASTLKGGPYEQYF. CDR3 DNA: TGTGCCAGCACCTTGAAAGGGGGGCCCTACGAGCAGTACTTC.

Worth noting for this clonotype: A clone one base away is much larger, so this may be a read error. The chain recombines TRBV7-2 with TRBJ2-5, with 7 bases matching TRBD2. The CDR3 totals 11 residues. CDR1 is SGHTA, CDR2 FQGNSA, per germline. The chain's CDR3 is CAGSGGGTKYF. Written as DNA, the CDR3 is TGTGCCGGCAGCGGCGGCGGGACTAAGTACTTC.

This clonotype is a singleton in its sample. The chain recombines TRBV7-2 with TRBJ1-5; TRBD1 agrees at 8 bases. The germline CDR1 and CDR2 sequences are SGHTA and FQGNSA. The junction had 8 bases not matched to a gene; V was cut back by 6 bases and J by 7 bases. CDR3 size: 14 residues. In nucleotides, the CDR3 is TGTGCCAGCAGTCCCGCGACAGGGGAGCAGCCCCAGCATTTT. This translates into CASSPATGEQPQHF.

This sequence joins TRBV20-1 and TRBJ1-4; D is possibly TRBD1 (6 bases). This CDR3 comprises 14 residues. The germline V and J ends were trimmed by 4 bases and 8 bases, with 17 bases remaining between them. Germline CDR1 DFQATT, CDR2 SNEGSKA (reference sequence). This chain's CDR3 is CSATKAGAGEKLFF. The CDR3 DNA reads TGCAGTGCTACCAAGGCAGGGGCAGGGGAAAAACTGTTTTTT.

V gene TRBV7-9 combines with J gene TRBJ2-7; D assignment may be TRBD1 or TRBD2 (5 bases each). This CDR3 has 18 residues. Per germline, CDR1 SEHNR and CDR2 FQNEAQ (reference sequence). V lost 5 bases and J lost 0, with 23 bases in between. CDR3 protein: CASSRKPSGTASSYEQYF. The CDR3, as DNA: TGTGCCAGCAGCCGTAAACCTTCCGGGACGGCGAGCTCCTACGAGCAGTACTTC.

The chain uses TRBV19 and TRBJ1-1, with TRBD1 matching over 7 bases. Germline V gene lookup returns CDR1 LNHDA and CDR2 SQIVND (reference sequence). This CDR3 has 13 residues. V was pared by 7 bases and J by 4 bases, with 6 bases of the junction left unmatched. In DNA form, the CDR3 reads TGTGCCAGTACTCTGACAGGGAGCACTGAAGCTTTCTTT. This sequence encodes CASTLTGSTEAFF.

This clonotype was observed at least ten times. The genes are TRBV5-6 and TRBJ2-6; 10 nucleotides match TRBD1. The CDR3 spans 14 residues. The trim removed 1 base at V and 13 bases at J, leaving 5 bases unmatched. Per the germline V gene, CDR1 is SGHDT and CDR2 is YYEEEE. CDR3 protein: CASSLRQGADVLTF. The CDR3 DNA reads TGTGCCAGCAGCTTGAGACAGGGGGCGGATGTCCTGACTTTC.

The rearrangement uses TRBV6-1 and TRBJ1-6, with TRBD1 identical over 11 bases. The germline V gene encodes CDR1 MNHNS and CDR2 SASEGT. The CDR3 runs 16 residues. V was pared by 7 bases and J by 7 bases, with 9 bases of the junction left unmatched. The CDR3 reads CASNPDRGLFNSPLHF. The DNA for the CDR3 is TGTGCCAGCAACCCGGACAGGGGGCTCTTCAATTCACCCCTCCACTTT.

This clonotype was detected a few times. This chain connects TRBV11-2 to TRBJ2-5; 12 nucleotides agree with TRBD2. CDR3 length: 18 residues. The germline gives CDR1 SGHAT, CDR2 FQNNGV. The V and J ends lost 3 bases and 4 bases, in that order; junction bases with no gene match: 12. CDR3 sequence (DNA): TGTGCCAGCAGCTTCGATGGCGGACTAGCGGGGTTGGTAGAGACCCAGTACTTC. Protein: CASSFDGGLAGLVETQYF.

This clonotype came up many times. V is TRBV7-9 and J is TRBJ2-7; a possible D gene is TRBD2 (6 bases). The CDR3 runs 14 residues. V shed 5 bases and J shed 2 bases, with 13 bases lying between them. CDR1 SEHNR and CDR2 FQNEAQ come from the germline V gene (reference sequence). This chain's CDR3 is CASSHGSGPYEQYF. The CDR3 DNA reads TGTGCCAGCAGCCACGGGAGTGGGCCCTACGAGCAGTACTTC.